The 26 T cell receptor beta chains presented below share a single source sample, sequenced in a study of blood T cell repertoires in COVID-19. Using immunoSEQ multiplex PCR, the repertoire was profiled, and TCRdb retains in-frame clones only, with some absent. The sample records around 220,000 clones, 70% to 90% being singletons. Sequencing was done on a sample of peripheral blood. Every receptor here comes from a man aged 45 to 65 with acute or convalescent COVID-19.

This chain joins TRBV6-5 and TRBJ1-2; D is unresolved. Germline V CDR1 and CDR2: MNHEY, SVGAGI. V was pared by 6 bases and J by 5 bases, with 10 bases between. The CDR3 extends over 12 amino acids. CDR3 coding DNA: TGTGCCAGCAGCCCCGGGGAATATGGCTACACCTTC. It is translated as CASSPGEYGYTF.

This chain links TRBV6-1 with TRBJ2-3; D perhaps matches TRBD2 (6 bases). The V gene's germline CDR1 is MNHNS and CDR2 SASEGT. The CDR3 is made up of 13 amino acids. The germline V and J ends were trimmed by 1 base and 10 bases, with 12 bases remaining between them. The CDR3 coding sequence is TGTGCCAGCAGTGAAGGGTCGGGGGATGCGCAGTATTTT. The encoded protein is CASSEGSGDAQYF.

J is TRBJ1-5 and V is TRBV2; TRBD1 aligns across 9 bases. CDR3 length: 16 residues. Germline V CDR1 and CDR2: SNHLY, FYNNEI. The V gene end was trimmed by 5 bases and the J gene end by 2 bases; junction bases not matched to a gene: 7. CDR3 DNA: TGTGCCAGCAGTTCGCGGACAGGGGCTGGCAATCAGCCCCAGCATTTT. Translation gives CASSSRTGAGNQPQHF.

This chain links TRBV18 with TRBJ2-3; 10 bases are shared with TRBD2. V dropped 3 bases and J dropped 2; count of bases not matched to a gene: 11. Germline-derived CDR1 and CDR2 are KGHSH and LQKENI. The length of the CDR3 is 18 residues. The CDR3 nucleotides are TGTGCCAGCTCACCTCCTAATGGCGGACTAGCGGCCACAGATACGCAGTATTTT. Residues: CASSPPNGGLAATDTQYF.

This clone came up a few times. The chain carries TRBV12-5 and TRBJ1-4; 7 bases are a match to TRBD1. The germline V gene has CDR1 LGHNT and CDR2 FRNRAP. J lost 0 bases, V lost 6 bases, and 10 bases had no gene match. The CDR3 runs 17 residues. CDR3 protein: CASGPSQGPSTNEKLFF. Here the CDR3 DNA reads TGTGCTAGTGGCCCCTCACAGGGGCCCTCAACTAATGAAAAACTGTTTTTT. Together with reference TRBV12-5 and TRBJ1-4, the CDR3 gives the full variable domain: DARVTQTPRHKVTEMGQEVTMRCQPILGHNTVFWYRQTMMQGLELLAYFRNRAPLDDSGMPKDRFSAEMPDATLATLKIQPSEPRDSAVYFCASGPSQGPSTNEKLFFGSGTQLSVL.

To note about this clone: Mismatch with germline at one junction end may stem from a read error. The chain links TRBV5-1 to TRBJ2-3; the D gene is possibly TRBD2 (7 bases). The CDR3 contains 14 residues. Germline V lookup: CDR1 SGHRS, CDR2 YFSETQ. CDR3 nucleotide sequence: TGCGCCAGCAGTTTGGGGGGGCTCGCAGATACGCAGTATTTT. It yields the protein CASSLGGLADTQYF.

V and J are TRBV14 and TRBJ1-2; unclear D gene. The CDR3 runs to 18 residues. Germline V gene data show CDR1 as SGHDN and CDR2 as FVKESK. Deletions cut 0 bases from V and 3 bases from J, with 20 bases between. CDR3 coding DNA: TGTGCCAGCAGCCAAGATTATTTTAGCCGTTCCCGGTACTATGGCTACACCTTC. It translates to CASSQDYFSRSRYYGYTF.

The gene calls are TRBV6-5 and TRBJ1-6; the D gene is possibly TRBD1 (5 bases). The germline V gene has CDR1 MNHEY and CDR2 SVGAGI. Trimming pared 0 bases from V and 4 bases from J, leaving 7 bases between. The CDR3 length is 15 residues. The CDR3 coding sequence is TGTGCCAGCAGTTACTCCGGGGGTTATAATTCACCCCTCCACTTT. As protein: CASSYSGGYNSPLHF.

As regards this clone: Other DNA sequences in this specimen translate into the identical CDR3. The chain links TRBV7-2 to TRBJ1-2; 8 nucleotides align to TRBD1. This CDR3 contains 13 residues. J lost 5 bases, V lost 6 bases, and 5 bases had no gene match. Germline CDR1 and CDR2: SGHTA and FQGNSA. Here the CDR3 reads CASSPDRGYGYTF. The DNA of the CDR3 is TGTGCCAGCAGTCCTGACAGGGGATATGGCTACACCTTC. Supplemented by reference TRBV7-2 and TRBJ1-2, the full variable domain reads GAGVSQSPSNKVTEKGKDVELRCDPISGHTALYWYRQSLGQGLEFLIYFQGNSAPDKSGLPSDRFSAERTGGSVSTLTIQRTQQEDSAVYLCASSPDRGYGYTFGSGTRLTVV.

The CDR3 bases are TGTGCCAGCAGCTTAGCCAGTGACTACAATGAGCAGTTCTTC. Translating it yields CASSLASDYNEQFF. V gene TRBV11-2 combines with J gene TRBJ2-1, with no clear D. Germline-derived CDR1 and CDR2 are SGHAT and FQNNGV. The CDR3 covers 14 residues. V was clipped by 1 base and J by 3 bases, with 7 bases between them.

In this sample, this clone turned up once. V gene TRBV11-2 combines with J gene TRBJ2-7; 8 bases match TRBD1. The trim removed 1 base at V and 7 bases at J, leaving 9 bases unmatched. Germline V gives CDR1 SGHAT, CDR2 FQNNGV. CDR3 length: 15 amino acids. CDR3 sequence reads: CASSLGAGGAREQYF. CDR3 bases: TGTGCCAGCAGCTTAGGGGCAGGGGGCGCGAGGGAGCAGTACTTC. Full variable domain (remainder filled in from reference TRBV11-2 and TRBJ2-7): EAGVAQSPRYKIIEKRQSVAFWCNPISGHATLYWYQQILGQGPKLLIQFQNNGVVDDSQLPKDRFSAERLKGVDSTLKIQPAKLEDSAVYLCASSLGAGGAREQYFGPGTRLTVT.

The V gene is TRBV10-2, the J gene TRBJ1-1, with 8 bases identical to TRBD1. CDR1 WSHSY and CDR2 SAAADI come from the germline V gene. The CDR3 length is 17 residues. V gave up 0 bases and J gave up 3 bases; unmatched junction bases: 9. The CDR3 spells CASSESEDRALDTEAFF. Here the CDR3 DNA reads TGCGCCAGCAGTGAGTCGGAGGACAGGGCCCTGGACACTGAAGCTTTCTTT.

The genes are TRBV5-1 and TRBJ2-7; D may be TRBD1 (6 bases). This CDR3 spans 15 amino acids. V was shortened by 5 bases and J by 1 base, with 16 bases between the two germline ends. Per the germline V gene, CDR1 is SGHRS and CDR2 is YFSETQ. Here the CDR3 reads CASRGGTGKSYEQYF. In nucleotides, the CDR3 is TGCGCCAGCAGGGGTGGAACAGGGAAGTCCTACGAGCAGTACTTC.

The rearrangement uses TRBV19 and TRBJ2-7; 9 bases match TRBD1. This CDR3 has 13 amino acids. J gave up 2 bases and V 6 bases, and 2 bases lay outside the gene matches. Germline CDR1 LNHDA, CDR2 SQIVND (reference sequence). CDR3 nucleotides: TGTGCCAGTAGAAGGACAGGGGCCTACGAGCAGTACTTC. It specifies CASRRTGAYEQYF. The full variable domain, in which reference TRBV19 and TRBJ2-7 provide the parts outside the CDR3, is DGGITQSPKYLFRKEGQNVTLSCEQNLNHDAMYWYRQDPGQGLRLIYYSQIVNDFQKGDIAEGYSVSREKKESFPLTVTSAQKNPTAFYLCASRRTGAYEQYFGPGTRLTVT.

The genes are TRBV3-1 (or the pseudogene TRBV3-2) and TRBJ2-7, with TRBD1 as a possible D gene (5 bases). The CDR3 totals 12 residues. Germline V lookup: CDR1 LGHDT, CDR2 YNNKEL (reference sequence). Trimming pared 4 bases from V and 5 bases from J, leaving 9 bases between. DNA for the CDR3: TGTGCCAGCAGCCGGGCAGGGCACGAGCAGTACTTC. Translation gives CASSRAGHEQYF.

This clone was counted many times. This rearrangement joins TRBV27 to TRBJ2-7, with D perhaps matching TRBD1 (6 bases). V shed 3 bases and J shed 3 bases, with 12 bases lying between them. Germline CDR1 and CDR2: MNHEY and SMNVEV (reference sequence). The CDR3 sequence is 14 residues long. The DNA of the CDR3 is TGTGCCAGCAGTTTCTCCGGGACATTCTACGAGCAGTACTTC. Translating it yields CASSFSGTFYEQYF.

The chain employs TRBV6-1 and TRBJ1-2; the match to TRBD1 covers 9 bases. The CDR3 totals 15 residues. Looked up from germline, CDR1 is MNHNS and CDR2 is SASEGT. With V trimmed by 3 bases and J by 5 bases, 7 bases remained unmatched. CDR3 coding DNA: TGTGCCAGCAGTGACCCTACAGGGGGCGTTTATGGCTACACCTTC. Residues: CASSDPTGGVYGYTF.

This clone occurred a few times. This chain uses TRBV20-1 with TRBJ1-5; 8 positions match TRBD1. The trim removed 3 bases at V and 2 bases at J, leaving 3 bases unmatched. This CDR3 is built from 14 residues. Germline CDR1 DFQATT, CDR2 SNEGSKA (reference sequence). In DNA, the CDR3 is TGCAGTGCTAGTTCGGGACAGGGCAATCAGCCCCAGCATTTT. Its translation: CSASSGQGNQPQHF.

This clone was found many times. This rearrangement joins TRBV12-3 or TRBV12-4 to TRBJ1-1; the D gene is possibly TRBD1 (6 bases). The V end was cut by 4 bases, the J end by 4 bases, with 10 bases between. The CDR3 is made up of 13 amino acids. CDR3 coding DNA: TGTGCCAGCAGTTCCGACAGGCTCACTGAAGCTTTCTTT. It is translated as CASSSDRLTEAFF.

The CDR3 loop reads CASSQEGQGGNSPLHF. The DNA of the CDR3 is TGCGCCAGCAGCCAAGAAGGGCAGGGAGGTAATTCACCCCTCCACTTT. V is TRBV4-1 and J is TRBJ1-6, with D maybe TRBD1 (5 bases). The CDR3 has 16 amino acids. Trimming pared 0 bases from V and 6 bases from J, leaving 12 bases between. The germline gives CDR1 MGHRA, CDR2 YSYEKL.

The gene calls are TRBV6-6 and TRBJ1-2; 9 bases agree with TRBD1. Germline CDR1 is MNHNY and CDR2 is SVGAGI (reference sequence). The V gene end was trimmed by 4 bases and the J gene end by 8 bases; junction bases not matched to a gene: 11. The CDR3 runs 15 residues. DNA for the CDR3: TGTGCCAGCAGTTCTGGACAGGGGCCCTTCCGGGGCTACACCTTC. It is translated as CASSSGQGPFRGYTF.

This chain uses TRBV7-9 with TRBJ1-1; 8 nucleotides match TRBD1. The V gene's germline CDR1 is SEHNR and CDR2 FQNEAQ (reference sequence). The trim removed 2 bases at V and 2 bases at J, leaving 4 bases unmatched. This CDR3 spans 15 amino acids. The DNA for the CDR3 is TGTGCCAGCAGCTTAACGGGGACAGGAAACACTGAAGCTTTCTTT. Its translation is CASSLTGTGNTEAFF.

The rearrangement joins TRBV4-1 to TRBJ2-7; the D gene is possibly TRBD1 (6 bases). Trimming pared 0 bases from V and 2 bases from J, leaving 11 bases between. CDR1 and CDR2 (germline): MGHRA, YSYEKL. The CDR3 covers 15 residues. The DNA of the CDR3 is TGCGCCAGCAGCCAAGAGGCAGGGGTAACCTACGAGCAGTACTTC. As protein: CASSQEAGVTYEQYF.

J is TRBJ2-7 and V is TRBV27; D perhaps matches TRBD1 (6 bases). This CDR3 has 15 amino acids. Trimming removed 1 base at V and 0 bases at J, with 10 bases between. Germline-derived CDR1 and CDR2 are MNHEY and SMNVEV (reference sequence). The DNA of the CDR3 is TGTGCCAGCAGTTTATGGGGACAAAGCTCCTACGAGCAGTACTTC. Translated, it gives CASSLWGQSSYEQYF.

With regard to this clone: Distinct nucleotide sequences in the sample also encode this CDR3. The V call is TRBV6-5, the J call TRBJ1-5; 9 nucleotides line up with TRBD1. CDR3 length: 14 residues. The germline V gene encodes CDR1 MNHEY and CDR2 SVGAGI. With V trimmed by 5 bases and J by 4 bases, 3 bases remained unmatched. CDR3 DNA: TGTGCCAGCAGTCCCGGGACAGGGAATCAGCCCCAGCATTTT. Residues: CASSPGTGNQPQHF.

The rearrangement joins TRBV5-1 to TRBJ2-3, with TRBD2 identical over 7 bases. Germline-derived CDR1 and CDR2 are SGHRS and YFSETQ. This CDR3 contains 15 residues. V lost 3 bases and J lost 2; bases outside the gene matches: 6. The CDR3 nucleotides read TGCGCCAGCAGCTCGAGCGGGGTGCCCACAGATACGCAGTATTTT. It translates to CASSSSGVPTDTQYF. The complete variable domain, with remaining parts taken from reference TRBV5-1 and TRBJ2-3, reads KAGVTQTPRYLIKTRGQQVTLSCSPISGHRSVSWYQQTPGQGLQFLFEYFSETQRNKGNFPGRFSGRQFSNSRSEMNVSTLELGDSALYLCASSSSGVPTDTQYFGPGTRLTVL.